This is a list of T cell receptor beta chains from one sample in a study of T cell responses to AZD1222 COVID-19 vaccine. This table comes from immunoSEQ multiplex PCR, and its TCRdb copy is limited to in-frame clones, with some not included. The sample lists 100,000 to 120,000 clones; about nine tenths were seen once. The sequenced sample was peripheral blood, obtained on day 0 of AZD1222 vaccination. The receptor set was obtained from an adult in good health. CDR3s include the opening cysteine and the closing phenylalanine or tryptophan. Fields, in order: J gene, D gene, V gene, clone size, CDR3 DNA, CDR3 protein. A D gene is named only where the DNA matches it firmly. Some rows mark clone size as missing; the rest say once, few, many or name a class of expanded clone.

j_call: TRBJ2-7
d_call: TRBD1
v_call: TRBV18
clone_size: NA
cdr3_nt: TGTGCCAGCTCACCTATTGACAGGGAAGTGGAGCAGTACTTC
cdr3_aa: CASSPIDREVEQYF

j_call: TRBJ1-1
d_call: NA
v_call: TRBV3-1/TRBV3-2
clone_size: few
cdr3_nt: TGTGCCAGCAGCGCTCTTGGGGGGAACACTGAAGCTTTCTTT
cdr3_aa: CASSALGGNTEAFF

j_call: TRBJ1-3
d_call: NA
v_call: TRBV7-9
clone_size: NA
cdr3_nt: TGTGCCAGCAGCTCTCCCCGCTCTGGAAACACCATATATTTT
cdr3_aa: CASSSPRSGNTIYF

j_call: TRBJ1-1
d_call: TRBD1
v_call: TRBV12-3/TRBV12-4
clone_size: NA
cdr3_nt: TGTGCCAGCAGGCTGGGACAGGGGCATCGAGCTTTCTTT
cdr3_aa: CASRLGQGHRAFF

j_call: TRBJ2-7
d_call: NA
v_call: TRBV2
clone_size: few
cdr3_nt: TGTGCCAGCAAGATAGGCCCCACGGAGCAGTACTTC
cdr3_aa: CASKIGPTEQYF

j_call: TRBJ2-7
d_call: NA
v_call: TRBV6-6
clone_size: few
cdr3_nt: TGTGCCAGCAGTTACTCCGGACAGTGGAGTGAGCAGTACTTC
cdr3_aa: CASSYSGQWSEQYF

j_call: TRBJ1-1
d_call: NA
v_call: TRBV11-2
clone_size: NA
cdr3_nt: TGTGCCAGCAGCTTAGACTTACTTGAAGCTTTCTTT
cdr3_aa: CASSLDLLEAFF

j_call: TRBJ1-5
d_call: NA
v_call: TRBV7-9
clone_size: NA
cdr3_nt: TGTGCCAGCAGCTTAGGGTCAGGCAATCAGCCCCAGCATTTT
cdr3_aa: CASSLGSGNQPQHF

j_call: TRBJ2-1
d_call: TRBD1
v_call: TRBV6-5
clone_size: NA
cdr3_nt: TGTGCCAGCTGGTCCCGGGACAGGGGTAATGAGCAGTTCTTC
cdr3_aa: CASWSRDRGNEQFF

j_call: TRBJ2-1
d_call: NA
v_call: TRBV6-4
clone_size: once
cdr3_nt: TGTGCCAGCAGTGTTCTCCCGGCGGGTGGGAATGAGCAGTTCTTC
cdr3_aa: CASSVLPAGGNEQFF

j_call: TRBJ1-4
d_call: TRBD1
v_call: TRBV6-5
clone_size: NA
cdr3_nt: TGTGCCAGCAGTTCCAGGGCAGGGGGTCAAGAAAAACTGTTTTTT
cdr3_aa: CASSSRAGGQEKLFF

j_call: TRBJ2-2
d_call: NA
v_call: TRBV6-5
clone_size: NA
cdr3_nt: TGTGCCAGCAGTTACTCCCGGAGAACGAACACCGGGGAGCTGTTTTTT
cdr3_aa: CASSYSRRTNTGELFF

j_call: TRBJ1-3
d_call: NA
v_call: TRBV11-2
clone_size: once
cdr3_nt: TGTGCCAGCAGCTCTAGACAGTTCTTCTCTGGAAACACCATATATTTT
cdr3_aa: CASSSRQFFSGNTIYF

j_call: TRBJ2-7
d_call: NA
v_call: TRBV11-3
clone_size: NA
cdr3_nt: TGTGCCAGCAGCTTAGATTGGGGGTACGAGCAGTACTTC
cdr3_aa: CASSLDWGYEQYF

j_call: TRBJ1-2
d_call: NA
v_call: TRBV15
clone_size: NA
cdr3_nt: TGTGCCACCTCAGCTATCCCCGGGATATGGAGCTATGGCTACACCTTC
cdr3_aa: CATSAIPGIWSYGYTF

j_call: TRBJ1-3
d_call: NA
v_call: TRBV7-2
clone_size: NA
cdr3_nt: TGTGCCAGCAGCTTATACTGGAATTCCTACACCATATATTTT
cdr3_aa: CASSLYWNSYTIYF

j_call: TRBJ1-1
d_call: NA
v_call: TRBV27
clone_size: NA
cdr3_nt: TGTGCCAGCAGTTTAGCCCTTAACACTGAAGCTTTCTTT
cdr3_aa: CASSLALNTEAFF

j_call: TRBJ1-5
d_call: TRBD1
v_call: TRBV7-8
clone_size: NA
cdr3_nt: TGTGCCAGCAGCCTACGTTTAGGACAGGGTATTTCTCAGCCCCAGCATTTT
cdr3_aa: CASSLRLGQGISQPQHF

j_call: TRBJ2-7
d_call: NA
v_call: TRBV21-1
clone_size: NA
cdr3_nt: TGTGCCAGCAGCGCCACGTTCCCCCTCTCCTACGAGCAGTACTTC
cdr3_aa: CASSATFPLSYEQYF

j_call: TRBJ1-5
d_call: TRBD1
v_call: TRBV27
clone_size: NA
cdr3_nt: TGTGCCAGCAGTTTTGTAGGCCTAAGGGGGACAGGGGGCGCGGGAAGTCAGCCCCAGCATTTT
cdr3_aa: CASSFVGLRGTGGAGSQPQHF

j_call: TRBJ1-1
d_call: TRBD1
v_call: TRBV18
clone_size: NA
cdr3_nt: TGTGCCAGCTCACCAACAGGGGACACTGAAGCTTTCTTT
cdr3_aa: CASSPTGDTEAFF

j_call: TRBJ1-1
d_call: NA
v_call: TRBV27
clone_size: once
cdr3_nt: TGTGCCGGCAGTTTGTGGCAGGGAACTGAAGCTTTCTTT
cdr3_aa: CAGSLWQGTEAFF

j_call: TRBJ2-5
d_call: TRBD2
v_call: TRBV15
clone_size: NA
cdr3_nt: TGTGCCACCAATGGGTTCCCGGGGGGGGTGCCAGAGACCCAGTACTTC
cdr3_aa: CATNGFPGGVPETQYF

j_call: TRBJ1-5
d_call: TRBD1
v_call: TRBV6-5
clone_size: NA
cdr3_nt: TGTGCCAGCAAAGGACAGGGTCTGGGCAATCAGCCCCAGCATTTT
cdr3_aa: CASKGQGLGNQPQHF

j_call: TRBJ2-7
d_call: NA
v_call: TRBV12-3/TRBV12-4
clone_size: NA
cdr3_nt: TGTGCCCGCCAAAACCGTCTTCCCCGGTACTTC
cdr3_aa: CARQNRLPRYF